The rows below give T cell receptor beta chains drawn from one sample of a study of T cell responses to AZD1222 COVID-19 vaccine. Here immunoSEQ multiplex PCR was the method, and the copy in TCRdb shows in-frame clones only, minus some. Among approximately 140,000 clones listed, around 90% were seen once. This specimen consisted of peripheral blood, obtained 28 days after the second AZD1222 dose. The receptor set was obtained from an adult who received the AZD1222 COVID-19 vaccine. Each CDR3 is given with its conserved first and last residue. The D gene is left open where the match is weak. Clone size is shown for a subset of rows, as once, few, many or a class of expanded clone.

d_call	j_call	clone_size	v_call	cdr3_nt	cdr3_aa
.	TRBJ2-7	.	TRBV18	TGTGCCAGCTCACCACCGGGGGGCAGTAGCTACGAGCAGTACTTC	CASSPPGGSSYEQYF
TRBD2	TRBJ2-1	.	TRBV9	TGTGCCAGCAGCGTAGATAGCGGGGTCTACAATGAGCAGTTCTTC	CASSVDSGVYNEQFF
.	TRBJ1-4	.	TRBV18	TGTGCCAGCTCACCAACCGGACAGCTTGAAAAACTGTTTTTT	CASSPTGQLEKLFF
TRBD2	TRBJ2-1	.	TRBV19	TGTGCCAGTAGTCCAACTAGCGGTTACTCCTACAATGAGCAGTTCTTC	CASSPTSGYSYNEQFF
.	TRBJ2-7	.	TRBV23-1	TGCGCCAGCAGTCAATCCCGGGCAAGCTCCTACGAGCAGTACTTC	CASSQSRASSYEQYF
TRBD2	TRBJ2-1	.	TRBV4-2	TGTGCCAGCAGCCAAGCGGGGGGGAACAATGAGCAGTTCTTC	CASSQAGGNNEQFF
.	TRBJ1-2	.	TRBV9	TGTGCCAGCAGCGTAGGTCGGATTAACTATGGCTACACCTTC	CASSVGRINYGYTF
TRBD1	TRBJ1-6	.	TRBV18	TGTGCCAGCTCTCTCCCACAGGGGGAGAATTCACCCCTCCACTTT	CASSLPQGENSPLHF
.	TRBJ2-7	.	TRBV13	TGTGCCAGCAGCTTCACAACCGGGACGGCCAGCTCCTACGAGCAGTACTTC	CASSFTTGTASSYEQYF
TRBD1	TRBJ1-2	few	TRBV6-1	TGTGCCAGCAGTGAAGGTGCAGGGGGTTACGGCTACACCTTC	CASSEGAGGYGYTF
.	TRBJ1-3	.	TRBV3-1/TRBV3-2	TGTGCCAGCAGCCACACGGGTAGAACCTCTGGAAACACCATATATTTT	CASSHTGRTSGNTIYF
.	TRBJ2-5	.	TRBV20-1	TGCATCTCCACGGGAGAGACCCAGTACTTC	CISTGETQYF
.	TRBJ2-1	.	TRBV7-9	TGTGCCAGCAGCTTAGGAGGCGGGGTGATGGGCAATGAGCAGTTCTTC	CASSLGGGVMGNEQFF
TRBD2	TRBJ2-5	.	TRBV5-1	TGCGCCAGCAGCCGGCTAGCGGGAGGAATGGGCGGAGGGGAGACCCAGTACTTC	CASSRLAGGMGGGETQYF
TRBD1	TRBJ1-2	.	TRBV19	TGTGCCAGTAGGGGACAGGGGCACTATGGCTACACCTTC	CASRGQGHYGYTF
.	TRBJ2-1	.	TRBV6-5	TGTGCCAGCAGTTACTCTTCAGGGTACAATGAGCAGTTCTTC	CASSYSSGYNEQFF
TRBD1	TRBJ1-1	.	TRBV11-2	TGTGCCAGCAGCTTGGGAGGGAGGGGGCGTACTGAAGCTTTCTTT	CASSLGGRGRTEAFF
TRBD1	TRBJ1-2	.	TRBV11-2	TGTGCCAGCAGCGGCTTAGACAGGGGTCGTCGCCGTGGCTACACCTTC	CASSGLDRGRRRGYTF
.	TRBJ1-1	.	TRBV5-1	TGCGCCAGCAGGGATGGGGCGTTGAACACTGAAGCTTTCTTT	CASRDGALNTEAFF
TRBD2	TRBJ2-1	.	TRBV12-5	TGTGCTAGTGGGTTCAACCCGGCTAGCGGGAGCGGTTTTGCGACGGGGTCCGTAAATGAGCAGTTCTTC	CASGFNPASGSGFATGSVNEQFF
TRBD1	TRBJ2-7	.	TRBV7-6	TGTGCCAGCAGCGCGGGACAGGGTTTTTCCTACGAGCAGTACTTC	CASSAGQGFSYEQYF
.	TRBJ1-2	.	TRBV5-1	TGCGCCAGCAGCTTACAGGCCGGTAACTATGGCTACACCTTC	CASSLQAGNYGYTF
.	TRBJ1-2	.	TRBV27	TGTGCCAGCAGTTTAACGCCCCTGGGGGCGGGAGACTATGGCTACACCTTC	CASSLTPLGAGDYGYTF
.	TRBJ1-2	once	TRBV19	TGTGCCAGTACCCCTTCCGCGGGCTATGGCTACACCTTC	CASTPSAGYGYTF
TRBD2	TRBJ2-2	.	TRBV7-2	TGTGCCAGCAGCTTACAGAGCGGGAGGAGCACCGGGGAGCTGTTTTTT	CASSLQSGRSTGELFF
.	TRBJ2-5	.	TRBV7-2	TGTGCCAGCAGCTTAGGACTAGACCAGACCCAGTACTTC	CASSLGLDQTQYF
.	TRBJ1-1	.	TRBV6-1	TGTGCCAGCAGTGAAAGTGACAGGAGGAGGAACACTGAAGCTTTCTTT	CASSESDRRRNTEAFF
TRBD2	TRBJ2-2	few	TRBV5-4	TGTGCCAGCAGCCTCGGGACTAGCGGGAGTACCGGGGAGCTGTTTTTT	CASSLGTSGSTGELFF
.	TRBJ1-1	.	TRBV6-1	TGTGCCAGCAGTGAAGGCTCCAGGGCGAACACTGAAGCTTTCTTT	CASSEGSRANTEAFF
TRBD1	TRBJ2-7	.	TRBV11-2	TGTGCCAGCAGCCTTTCGTCCGGGACAGAAAACTCCTACGAGCAGTACTTC	CASSLSSGTENSYEQYF
TRBD2	TRBJ2-1	.	TRBV7-9	TGTGCCAGCAGCAACTACGGGACTAGCGGAATTAATGAGCAGTTCTTC	CASSNYGTSGINEQFF
.	TRBJ1-1	once	TRBV7-9	TGTGCCAGCAGGGGGAACGCTGAAGCTTTCTTT	CASRGNAEAFF
.	TRBJ2-3	.	TRBV19	TGTGCCAGTAGCCCTACGCTTGATACGCAGTATTTT	CASSPTLDTQYF
.	TRBJ1-2	once	TRBV5-1	TGCGCCAGCAGCTTGGAGTCGGGGGACTATGGCTACACCTTC	CASSLESGDYGYTF
.	TRBJ1-2	.	TRBV7-9	TGTGCCAGCAAGACGACAGGAGCAGATGGCTACACCTTC	CASKTTGADGYTF
TRBD1	TRBJ2-7	.	TRBV7-9	TGTGCCAGCAGCCGGACAGGGGTGTACGAGCAGTACTTC	CASSRTGVYEQYF
.	TRBJ1-5	.	TRBV24-1	TGTGCCACCAGTGATTCGCGGGTGCCTAATCAGCCCCAGCATTTT	CATSDSRVPNQPQHF
.	TRBJ2-1	.	TRBV7-9	TGTGCCAGCAGCCTCCAACAGGCCCCAGAGCAGTTCTTC	CASSLQQAPEQFF
TRBD2	TRBJ2-7	few	TRBV2	TGTGCCAGCAGTGGGGCCGGACTAGCGGGAGACGAGCAGTACTTC	CASSGAGLAGDEQYF
.	TRBJ1-1	.	TRBV21-1	TGTGCCAGCAGCATTACAGGGGGGATATATCCTTTGAACACTGAAGCTTTCTTT	CASSITGGIYPLNTEAFF
.	TRBJ2-2	few	TRBV15	TGTGCCACCAATGCTCGAACCGGGGAGCTGTTTTTT	CATNARTGELFF
TRBD2	TRBJ2-7	.	TRBV3-1/TRBV3-2	TGTGCCAGCAGTCGAACTAGCGGGAGGGCCTTAATCTACGAGCAGTACTTC	CASSRTSGRALIYEQYF
.	TRBJ1-2	.	TRBV4-1	TGCGCCAGCAGCCGGACAGACAAAGGGGGCTACACCTTC	CASSRTDKGGYTF
TRBD1	TRBJ1-1	.	TRBV5-1	TGCGCCAGCAGCTTTGGGACAGGGCGGAACACTGAAGCTTTCTTT	CASSFGTGRNTEAFF
.	TRBJ2-7	.	TRBV5-4	TGTGCCAGCAGTCGACTAGATTACTACGAGCAGTACTTC	CASSRLDYYEQYF
TRBD1	TRBJ1-2	.	TRBV19	TGTGCCAGTAGTAGAACCGGGACAGCTTCTTATGGCTACACCTTC	CASSRTGTASYGYTF